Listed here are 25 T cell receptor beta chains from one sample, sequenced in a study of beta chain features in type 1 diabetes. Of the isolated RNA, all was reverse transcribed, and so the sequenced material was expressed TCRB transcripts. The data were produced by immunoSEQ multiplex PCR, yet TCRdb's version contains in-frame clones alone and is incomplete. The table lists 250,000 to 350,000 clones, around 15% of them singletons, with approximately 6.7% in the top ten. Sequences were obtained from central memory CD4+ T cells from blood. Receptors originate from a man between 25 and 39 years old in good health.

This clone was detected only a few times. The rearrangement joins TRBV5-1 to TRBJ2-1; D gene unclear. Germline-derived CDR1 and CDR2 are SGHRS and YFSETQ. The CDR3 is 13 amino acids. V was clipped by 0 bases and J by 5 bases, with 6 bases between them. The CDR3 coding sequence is TGCGCCAGCAGCTTGGGCAGCCACAATGAGCAGTTCTTC. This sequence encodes CASSLGSHNEQFF.

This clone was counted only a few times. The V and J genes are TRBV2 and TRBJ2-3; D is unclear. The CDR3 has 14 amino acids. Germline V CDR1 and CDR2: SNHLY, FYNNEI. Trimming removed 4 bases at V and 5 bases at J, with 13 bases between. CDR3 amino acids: CASSAQTRQDTQYF. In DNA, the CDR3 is TGTGCCAGCAGTGCCCAGACGAGGCAAGATACGCAGTATTTT.

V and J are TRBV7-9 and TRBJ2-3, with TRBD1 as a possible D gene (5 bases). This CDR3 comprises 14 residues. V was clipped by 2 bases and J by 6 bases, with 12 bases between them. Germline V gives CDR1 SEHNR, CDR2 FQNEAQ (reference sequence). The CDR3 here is CASSLSAGFDTQYF. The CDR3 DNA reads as TGTGCCAGCAGCTTATCGGCAGGGTTCGATACGCAGTATTTT. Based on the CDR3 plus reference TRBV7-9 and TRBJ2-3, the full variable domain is DTGVSQNPRHKITKRGQNVTFRCDPISEHNRLYWYRQTLGQGPEFLTYFQNEAQLEKSRLLSDRFSAERPKGSFSTLEIQRTEQGDSAMYLCASSLSAGFDTQYFGPGTRLTVL.

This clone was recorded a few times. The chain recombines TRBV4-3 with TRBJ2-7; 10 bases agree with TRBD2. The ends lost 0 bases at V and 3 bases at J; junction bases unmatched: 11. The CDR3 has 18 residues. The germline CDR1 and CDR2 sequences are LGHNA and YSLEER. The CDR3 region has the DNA TGCGCCAGCAGCCAAGAATTGGTCCTAGCGGGGGTGAACTACGAGCAGTACTTC. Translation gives CASSQELVLAGVNYEQYF.

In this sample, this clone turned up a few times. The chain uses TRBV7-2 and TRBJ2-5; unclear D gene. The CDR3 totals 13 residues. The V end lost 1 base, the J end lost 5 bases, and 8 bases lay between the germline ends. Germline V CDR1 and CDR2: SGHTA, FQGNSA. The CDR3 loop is CASSLVGMETQYF. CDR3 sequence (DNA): TGTGCCAGCAGCTTAGTGGGGATGGAGACCCAGTACTTC.

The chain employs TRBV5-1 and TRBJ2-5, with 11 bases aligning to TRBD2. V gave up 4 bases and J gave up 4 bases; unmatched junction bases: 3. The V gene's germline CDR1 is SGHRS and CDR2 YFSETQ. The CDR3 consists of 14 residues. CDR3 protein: CASSAGLAAETQYF. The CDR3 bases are TGCGCCAGCAGCGCGGGACTAGCGGCAGAGACCCAGTACTTC.

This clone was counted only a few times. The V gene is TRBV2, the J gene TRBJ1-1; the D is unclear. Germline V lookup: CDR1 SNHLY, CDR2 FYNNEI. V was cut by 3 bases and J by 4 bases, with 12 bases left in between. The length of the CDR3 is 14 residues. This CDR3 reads CASSEEWDSTEAFF. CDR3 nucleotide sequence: TGTGCCAGCAGTGAGGAGTGGGATTCCACTGAAGCTTTCTTT.

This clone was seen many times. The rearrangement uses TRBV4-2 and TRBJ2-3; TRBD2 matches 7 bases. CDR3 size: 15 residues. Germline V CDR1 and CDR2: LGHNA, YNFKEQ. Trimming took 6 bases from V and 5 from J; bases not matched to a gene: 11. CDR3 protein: CASSRDYTSKDTQYF. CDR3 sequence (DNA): TGTGCCAGCAGTCGGGACTATACGAGTAAAGATACGCAGTATTTT.

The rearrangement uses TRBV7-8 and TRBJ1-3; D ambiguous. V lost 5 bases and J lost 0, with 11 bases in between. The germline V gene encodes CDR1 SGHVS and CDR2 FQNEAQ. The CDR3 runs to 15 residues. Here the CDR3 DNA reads TGTGCCAGCAGCGGCAATAGCGCCTCTGGAAACACCATATATTTT. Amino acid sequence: CASSGNSASGNTIYF.

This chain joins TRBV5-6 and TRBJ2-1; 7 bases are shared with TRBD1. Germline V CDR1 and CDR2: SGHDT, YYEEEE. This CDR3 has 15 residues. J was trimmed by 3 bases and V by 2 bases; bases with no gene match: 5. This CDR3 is CASSFDRTGYNEQFF. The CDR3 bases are TGTGCCAGCAGCTTTGATAGGACAGGCTACAATGAGCAGTTCTTC.

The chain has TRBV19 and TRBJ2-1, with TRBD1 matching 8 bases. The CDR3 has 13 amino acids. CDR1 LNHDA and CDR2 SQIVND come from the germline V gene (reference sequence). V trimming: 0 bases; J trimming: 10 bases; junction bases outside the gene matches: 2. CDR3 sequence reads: CASSIERDREQFF. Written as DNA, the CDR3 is TGTGCCAGTAGTATAGAGAGGGACAGGGAGCAGTTCTTC.

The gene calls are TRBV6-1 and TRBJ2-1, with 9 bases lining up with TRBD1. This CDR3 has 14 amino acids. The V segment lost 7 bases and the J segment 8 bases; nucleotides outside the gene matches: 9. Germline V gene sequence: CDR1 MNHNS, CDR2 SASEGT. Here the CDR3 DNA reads TGTGCCAGCAAGGGACAGGGTAGTTGGGATGAGCAGTTCTTC. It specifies CASKGQGSWDEQFF.

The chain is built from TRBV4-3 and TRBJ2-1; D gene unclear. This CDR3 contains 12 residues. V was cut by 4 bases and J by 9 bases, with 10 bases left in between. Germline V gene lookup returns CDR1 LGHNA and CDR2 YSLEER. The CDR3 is CASSRRDSEQFF. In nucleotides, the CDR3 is TGCGCCAGCAGCCGTAGGGATAGTGAGCAGTTCTTC.

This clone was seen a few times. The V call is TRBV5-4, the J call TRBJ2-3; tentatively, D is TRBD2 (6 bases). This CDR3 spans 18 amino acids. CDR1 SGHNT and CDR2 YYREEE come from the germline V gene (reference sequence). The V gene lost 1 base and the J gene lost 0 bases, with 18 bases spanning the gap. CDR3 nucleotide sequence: TGTGCCAGCAGCTTGTGGGTAGGGCTAGCGAAAAGCACAGATACGCAGTATTTT. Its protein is CASSLWVGLAKSTDTQYF.

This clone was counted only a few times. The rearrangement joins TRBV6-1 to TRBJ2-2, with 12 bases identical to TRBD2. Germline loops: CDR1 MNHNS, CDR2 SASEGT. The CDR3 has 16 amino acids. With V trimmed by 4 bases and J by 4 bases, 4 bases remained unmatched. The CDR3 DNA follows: TGTGCCAGCAGTGGAGGACTAGCGGGAAGCACCGGGGAGCTGTTTTTT. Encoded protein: CASSGGLAGSTGELFF.

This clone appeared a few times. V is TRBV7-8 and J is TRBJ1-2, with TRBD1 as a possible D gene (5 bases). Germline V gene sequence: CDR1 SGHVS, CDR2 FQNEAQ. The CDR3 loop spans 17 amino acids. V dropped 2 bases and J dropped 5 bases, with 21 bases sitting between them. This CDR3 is CASSLSAGGGAFYGYTF. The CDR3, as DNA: TGTGCCAGCAGCTTATCCGCCGGTGGAGGGGCGTTTTATGGCTACACCTTC.

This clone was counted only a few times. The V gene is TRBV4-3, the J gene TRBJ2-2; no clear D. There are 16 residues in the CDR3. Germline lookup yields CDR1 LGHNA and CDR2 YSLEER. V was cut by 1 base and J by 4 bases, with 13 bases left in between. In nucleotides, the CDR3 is TGCGCCAGCAGCCAAGTGGAAGGGTTCGTCACCGGGGAGCTGTTTTTT. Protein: CASSQVEGFVTGELFF.

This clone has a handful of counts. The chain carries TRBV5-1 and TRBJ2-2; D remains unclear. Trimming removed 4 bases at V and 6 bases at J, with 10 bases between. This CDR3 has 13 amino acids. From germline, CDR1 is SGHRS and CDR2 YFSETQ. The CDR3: CASSIYVSGELFF. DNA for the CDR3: TGCGCCAGCAGCATCTATGTCTCCGGGGAGCTGTTTTTT.

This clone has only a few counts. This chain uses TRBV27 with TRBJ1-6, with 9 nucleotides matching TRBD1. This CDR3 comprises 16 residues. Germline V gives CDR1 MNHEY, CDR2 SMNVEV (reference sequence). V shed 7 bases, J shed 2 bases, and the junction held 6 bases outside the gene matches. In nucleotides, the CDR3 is TGTGCCAGCACTTGGACAGGGGCCCCCTATAATTCACCCCTCCACTTT. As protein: CASTWTGAPYNSPLHF.

This CDR3 reads CATSRGGRAYEQYF. The CDR3, as DNA: TGTGCCACCAGCAGAGGAGGACGGGCCTACGAGCAGTACTTC. The V gene is TRBV15, the J gene TRBJ2-7; no definite D call. The germline V gene has CDR1 LNHNV and CDR2 YYDKDF (reference sequence). V lost 1 base, J lost 2 bases, and 9 bases lay in between. This CDR3 has 14 amino acids.

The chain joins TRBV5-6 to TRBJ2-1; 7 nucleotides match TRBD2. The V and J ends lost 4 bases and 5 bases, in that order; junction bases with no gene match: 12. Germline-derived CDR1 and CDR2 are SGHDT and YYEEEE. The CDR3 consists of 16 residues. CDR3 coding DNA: TGTGCCAGCAGCGCCTCCTGGCGGGAGTTGGACAATGAGCAGTTCTTC. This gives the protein CASSASWRELDNEQFF.

The CDR3 sequence is CASSPTSGTETQYF. The CDR3 DNA is TGTGCCAGCAGCCCGACTAGCGGGACGGAGACCCAGTACTTC. The rearrangement links TRBV11-3 to TRBJ2-5, with 11 bases aligning to TRBD2. With V trimmed by 5 bases and J by 5 bases, 4 bases remained unmatched. The CDR3 runs to 14 residues. Germline CDR1 SGHNT, CDR2 YENEEA. The full variable domain, its missing parts supplied by reference TRBV11-3 and TRBJ2-5, is EAGVVQSPRYKIIEKKQPVAFWCNPISGHNTLYWYLQNLGQGPELLIRYENEEAVDDSQLPKDRFSAERLKGVDSTLKIQPAELGDSAVYLCASSPTSGTETQYFGPGTRLLVL.

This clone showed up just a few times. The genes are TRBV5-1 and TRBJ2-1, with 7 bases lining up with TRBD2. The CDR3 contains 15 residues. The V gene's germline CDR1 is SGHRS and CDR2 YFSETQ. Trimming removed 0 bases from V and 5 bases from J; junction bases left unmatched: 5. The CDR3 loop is CASSLERGSHNEQFF. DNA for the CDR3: TGCGCCAGCAGCTTGGAGCGGGGTTCTCACAATGAGCAGTTCTTC.

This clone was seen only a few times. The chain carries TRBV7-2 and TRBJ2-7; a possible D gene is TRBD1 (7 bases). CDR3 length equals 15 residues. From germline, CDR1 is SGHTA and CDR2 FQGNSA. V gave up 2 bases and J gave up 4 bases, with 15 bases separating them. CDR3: CASSLRDREVYEQYF. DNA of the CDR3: TGTGCCAGCAGCTTAAGAGACAGGGAGGTTTACGAGCAGTACTTC.

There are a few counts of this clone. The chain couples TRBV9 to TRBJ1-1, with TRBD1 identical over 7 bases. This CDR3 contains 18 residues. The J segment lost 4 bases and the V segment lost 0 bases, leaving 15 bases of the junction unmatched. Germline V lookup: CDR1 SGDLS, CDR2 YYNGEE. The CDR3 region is CASSVDPWGGGTGTEAFF. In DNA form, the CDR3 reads TGTGCCAGCAGCGTAGATCCATGGGGAGGGGGCACGGGCACTGAAGCTTTCTTT.